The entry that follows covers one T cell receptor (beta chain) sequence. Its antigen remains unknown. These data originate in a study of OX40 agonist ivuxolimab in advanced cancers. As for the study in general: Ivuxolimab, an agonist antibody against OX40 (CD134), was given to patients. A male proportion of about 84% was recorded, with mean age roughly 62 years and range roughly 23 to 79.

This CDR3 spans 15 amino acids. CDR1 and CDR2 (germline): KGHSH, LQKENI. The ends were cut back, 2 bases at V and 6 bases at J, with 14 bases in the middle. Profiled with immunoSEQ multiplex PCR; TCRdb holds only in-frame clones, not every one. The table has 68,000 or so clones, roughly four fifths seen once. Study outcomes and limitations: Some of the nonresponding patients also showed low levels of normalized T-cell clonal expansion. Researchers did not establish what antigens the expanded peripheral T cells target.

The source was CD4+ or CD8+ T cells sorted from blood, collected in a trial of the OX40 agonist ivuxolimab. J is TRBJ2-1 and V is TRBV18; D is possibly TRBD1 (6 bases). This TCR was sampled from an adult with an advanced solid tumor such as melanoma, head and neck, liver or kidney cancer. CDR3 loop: CASSPAEDRLNEQFF. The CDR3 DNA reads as TGTGCCAGCTCACCAGCAGAGGACAGACTCAATGAGCAGTTCTTC. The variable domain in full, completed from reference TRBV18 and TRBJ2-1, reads NAGVMQNPRHLVRRRGQEARLRCSPMKGHSHVYWYRQLPEEGLKFMVYLQKENIIDESGMPKERFSAEFPKEGPSILRIQQVVRGDSAAYFCASSPAEDRLNEQFFGPGTRLTVL.